What follows is one TCR beta chain and its context. Sequencing used immunoSEQ multiplex PCR; TCRdb keeps in-frame clones, though not all of them. The sample includes tens of thousands of clones, around four fifths of them seen just once. The data are from a study of OX40 agonist ivuxolimab in advanced cancers. This TCR derives from an adult with an advanced solid tumor such as melanoma, head and neck, liver or kidney cancer. The sequencing here drew on CD4+ or CD8+ T cells sorted from blood, taken in a trial of the OX40 agonist ivuxolimab.

CDR3 nucleotides: TGTGCCAGTACCAACCATCACCTTAAGGGCTCCTACAATGAGCAGTTCTTC. As protein: CASTNHHLKGSYNEQFF. J is TRBJ2-1 and V is TRBV19; the D is unclear. Trimming took off 7 bases at V and 0 bases at J, with 19 bases between the two ends. This CDR3 is built from 17 residues. Germline CDR1 is LNHDA and CDR2 is SQIVND (reference sequence).